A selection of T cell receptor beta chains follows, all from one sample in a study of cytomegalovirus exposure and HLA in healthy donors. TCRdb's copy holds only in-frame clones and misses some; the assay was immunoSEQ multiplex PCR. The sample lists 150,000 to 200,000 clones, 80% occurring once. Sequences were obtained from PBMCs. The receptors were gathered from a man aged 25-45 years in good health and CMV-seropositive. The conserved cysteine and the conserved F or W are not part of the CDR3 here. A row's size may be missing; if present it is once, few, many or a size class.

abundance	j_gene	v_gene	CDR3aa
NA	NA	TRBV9	ASSATGGPYEQY
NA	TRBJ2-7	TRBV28	ASGRTSLDEQY
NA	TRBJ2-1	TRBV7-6	ASSPFRTSGAGYNEQF
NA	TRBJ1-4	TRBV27	ASSRRGEEKLF
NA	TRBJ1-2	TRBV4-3	ASSQELGNYGYT
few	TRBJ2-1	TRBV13	ASRVAGLSSYNEQF
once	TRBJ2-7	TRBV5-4	ASSLTGSSYEQY
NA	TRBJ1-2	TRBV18	ASSPVRGQDGYT
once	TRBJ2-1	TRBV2	ASSEDGRGYNEQF
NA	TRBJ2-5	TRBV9	ASSRGTLGGQETQY
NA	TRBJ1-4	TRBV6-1	ASSDLKGRVDEKLF
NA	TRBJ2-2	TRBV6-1	ASSGTSGGETTGELF
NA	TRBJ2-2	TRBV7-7	ASSHYPASQKPGELF
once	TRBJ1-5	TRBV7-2	ASSPNSRAQPPQH
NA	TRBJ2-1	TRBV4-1	ASSQDVGRVNEQF
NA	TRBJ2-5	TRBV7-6	ASSRPTGGGETQY
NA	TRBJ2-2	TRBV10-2	ASSEAENTGELF
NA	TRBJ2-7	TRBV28	ASTQGRGYEQY
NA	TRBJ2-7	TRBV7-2	ASSAPGGGYEQY
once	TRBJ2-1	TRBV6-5	ASRAPGDEQF
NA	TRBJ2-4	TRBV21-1	ASSKDSCGSGSYSLAKNIQY
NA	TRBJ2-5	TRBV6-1	ASSGLQETQY
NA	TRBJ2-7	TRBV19	ASSLRDRGYEQY
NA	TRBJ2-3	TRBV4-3	ASSQTDTSTDTQY
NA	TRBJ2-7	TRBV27	ASRSRVDEQY
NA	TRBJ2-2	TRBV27	ASSLLVLAEGAGELF
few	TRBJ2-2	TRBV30	AWSGLATGELF
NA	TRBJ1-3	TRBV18	ASAQGAGGNTIY
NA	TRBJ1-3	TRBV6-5	ASSEGQAGNTIY
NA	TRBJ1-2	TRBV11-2	ASSLGGFYGYT
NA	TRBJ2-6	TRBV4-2	ASSQGGTGLSGANVLT
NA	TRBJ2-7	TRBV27	ASSSTTDSYEQY
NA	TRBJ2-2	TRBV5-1	ASSLGGQVNTGELF
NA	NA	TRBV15	ATSLRTGNEQY
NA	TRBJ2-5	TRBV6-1	ASRVLRIQETQY
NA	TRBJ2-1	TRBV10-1	ASSERESGRLLYNEQF
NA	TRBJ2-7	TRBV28	ASSLPTGGVGGEQY
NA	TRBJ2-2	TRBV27	ASSLAGGKTGELF
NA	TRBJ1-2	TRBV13	ASSLGGGGAFGYGYT
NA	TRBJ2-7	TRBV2	ASSEFIGTSGRRYEQY
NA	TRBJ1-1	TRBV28	ASSEIRGEVKMNTEAF
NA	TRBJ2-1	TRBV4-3	ASSQAMRGSYNEQF
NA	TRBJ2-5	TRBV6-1	ASSALAGGETQY
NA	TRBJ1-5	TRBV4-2	ASSQDTLTGGTESQPQH
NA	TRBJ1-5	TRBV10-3	AISDSSNQPQH